One and the same sample provided the 13 T cell receptor beta chains below, sequenced in a study of low-dose radiotherapy and immunotherapy resistance in tumors. Alpha and beta chains were covered, as first-strand cDNA relied on TRAV- and TRBV-specific primers. Amplification, which lasted 15 to 20 PCR cycles, used a constant-region primer and V-primer adapter to amplify TCRs. TCRdb reanalysed the reads using MiXCR and keeps one entry per CDR3 protein. The data show approximately 84,000 distinct CDR3 sequences, with 17% seen just once and approximately 1.5% held by the top ten. Time point described: after trial treatment. The treatment is: LDRT plus nivolumab, ipilimumab, low-dose cyclophosphamide and aspirin (RACIN trial). Sequenced material: PBMCs, taken after low-dose radiotherapy plus immunotherapy. The origin of the receptors is a male donor with prostate cancer.

In this sample, this clonotype turned up many times. The chain carries TRBV28 and TRBJ2-3; D possibly corresponds to TRBD1 (5 bases). This CDR3 contains 17 residues. V was trimmed by 5 bases and J by 1 base, leaving 19 bases between them. CDR1 is MDHEN, CDR2 SYDVKM, per germline. Here the CDR3 reads CASSPQQVIKGTDTQYF. CDR3 coding DNA: TGTGCCAGCAGTCCTCAACAGGTTATCAAGGGCACAGATACGCAGTATTTT. Full variable domain (missing parts from reference TRBV28 and TRBJ2-3): DVKVTQSSRYLVKRTGEKVFLECVQDMDHENMFWYRQDPGLGLRLIYFSYDVKMKEKGDIPEGYSVSREKKERFSLILESASTNQTSMYLCASSPQQVIKGTDTQYFGPGTRLTVL.

The rearrangement links TRBV3-1 to TRBJ1-2; D not resolved. Per germline, CDR1 LGHDT and CDR2 YNNKEL (reference sequence). V was clipped by 1 base and J by 3 bases, with 12 bases between them. The CDR3 consists of 15 residues. CDR3 amino acids: CASSQVTDGDYGYTF. The CDR3 coding sequence is TGTGCCAGCAGCCAAGTAACAGACGGAGACTATGGCTACACCTTC.

The CDR3 DNA follows: TGTGCCTGGAGTGGCGACTGGAAGTTTTCCTACAATGAGCAGTTCTTC. Amino acid sequence: CAWSGDWKFSYNEQFF. The chain has TRBV30 and TRBJ2-1; no firm D call. The CDR3 extends over 16 amino acids. Germline CDR1 and CDR2: GTSNPN and SVGIG (reference sequence). Trimming pared 1 base from V and 1 base from J, leaving 14 bases between.

Ten or more counts support this clonotype. The V and J genes are TRBV6-2 or TRBV6-3 and TRBJ2-7, with D perhaps assigned TRBD1 or TRBD2 (5 bases each). Germline V CDR1 and CDR2: MNHEY, SVGEGT. This CDR3 comprises 14 residues. The V end lost 1 base, the J end lost 2 bases, and 9 bases lay between the germline ends. The CDR3 region is CASSYWDGPYEQYF. The CDR3 DNA is TGTGCCAGCAGTTACTGGGACGGCCCCTACGAGCAGTACTTC.

This clonotype occurred many times. The rearrangement joins TRBV30 to TRBJ1-5; unclear D gene. The germline V gene has CDR1 GTSNPN and CDR2 SVGIG (reference sequence). Trimming removed 4 bases from V and 1 base from J, with 8 bases in between. This CDR3 is built from 13 residues. CDR3 nucleotides: TGTGCCTGGACCCTAGGGAGCAATCAGCCCCAGCATTTT. Translation: CAWTLGSNQPQHF. The full variable domain, its missing parts supplied by reference TRBV30 and TRBJ1-5, is SQTIHQWPATLVQPVGSPLSLECTVEGTSNPNLYWYRQAAGRGLQLLFYSVGIGQISSEVPQNLSASRPQDRQFILSSKKLLLSDSGFYLCAWTLGSNQPQHFGDGTRLSIL.

This clonotype was detected many times. This chain's CDR3 is CASSFGTSGYEQYF. The CDR3 nucleotides are TGTGCCAGCAGCTTTGGGACTAGCGGTTACGAGCAGTACTTC. V is TRBV7-2 and J is TRBJ2-7; 11 bases fit TRBD2. With V trimmed by 3 bases and J by 4 bases, 2 bases remained unmatched. In germline, CDR1 is SGHTA, CDR2 FQGNSA. This CDR3 has 14 residues. Together with reference TRBV7-2 and TRBJ2-7, the CDR3 gives the full variable domain: GAGVSQSPSNKVTEKGKDVELRCDPISGHTALYWYRQSLGQGLEFLIYFQGNSAPDKSGLPSDRFSAERTGGSVSTLTIQRTQQEDSAVYLCASSFGTSGYEQYFGPGTRLTVT.

Many counts were recorded for this clonotype. The chain couples TRBV5-4 to TRBJ2-1, with 13 nucleotides matching TRBD2. Germline-derived CDR1 and CDR2 are SGHNT and YYREEE (reference sequence). V shed 4 bases and J 10 bases; nucleotides not matched to a gene: 11. The CDR3 is 16 residues long. The CDR3 DNA reads as TGTGCCAGCAGCACCGGGACTAGCGGGGCCGCCGGGGAGCAGTTCTTC. It is translated as CASSTGTSGAAGEQFF.

This clonotype was detected ten times or more. The genes are TRBV11-2 and TRBJ2-3; D may correspond to TRBD1 or TRBD2 (5 bases each). This CDR3 has 15 residues. V lost 0 bases to trimming and J lost 8 bases, with 15 bases between them. In germline, CDR1 is SGHAT, CDR2 FQNNGV. Written as DNA, the CDR3 is TGTGCCAGCAGCTTAGACCCGGGACCCGTGAGTACGCAGTATTTT. It encodes CASSLDPGPVSTQYF.

The genes are TRBV20-1 and TRBJ2-7; the D gene is possibly TRBD1 (5 bases). The CDR3 spans 14 residues. Germline CDR1 DFQATT, CDR2 SNEGSKA (reference sequence). Trimming stripped 3 bases from V and 1 base from J, with 13 bases between. CDR3 region: CSASFPDTSYEQYF. In DNA form, the CDR3 reads TGCAGTGCTAGTTTCCCGGACACTTCCTACGAGCAGTACTTC.

This chain uses TRBV6-2 or TRBV6-3 with TRBJ2-1, with 7 bases fitting TRBD1. Germline CDR1 MNHEY, CDR2 SVGEGT. CDR3 size: 13 residues. Trimming at V came to 6 bases and at J to 4 bases, leaving 3 bases not matched to a gene. In nucleotides, the CDR3 is TGTGCCAGCAGGATGACAGGGTACAATGAGCAGTTCTTC. It is translated as CASRMTGYNEQFF.

This clonotype was found many times. J is TRBJ2-5 and V is TRBV12-3 or TRBV12-4; D is ambiguous. The CDR3 runs to 14 residues. Trimming removed 5 bases at V and 3 bases at J, with 13 bases between. CDR3 in amino acids: CASSGDIFKETQYF. DNA of the CDR3: TGTGCCAGCAGTGGCGACATTTTTAAAGAGACCCAGTACTTC.

This clonotype was seen ten or more times. This CDR3 is CASSGSPGANQPQHF. The CDR3 DNA reads TGTGCCAGCAGCGGTAGTCCAGGAGCTAATCAGCCCCAGCATTTT. V gene TRBV9 combines with J gene TRBJ1-5; D not resolved. The CDR3 has 15 amino acids. Trimming removed 3 bases at V and 4 bases at J, with 14 bases between. Germline CDR1 reads SGDLS; CDR2 reads YYNGEE.

Regarding this clonotype: Since a far larger clone is one base different, this is likely a read error. This sequence joins TRBV13 and TRBJ2-3; D possibly uses TRBD1 or TRBD2 (6 bases each). V was cut by 8 bases and J by 9 bases, with 24 bases left in between. CDR1 is PRHDT, CDR2 FYEKMQ, per germline (reference sequence). CDR3 size: 15 residues. The CDR3 region has the DNA TGTGCCAGCGGCGGGGACACCCAAAACGCAGGGACGCAGTATTTT. As protein: CASGGDTQNAGTQYF.